Below, 6 T cell receptor beta chains from the same sample are listed, as sequenced in a study of T cells in Graves' hyperthyroidism and ophthalmopathy. Amplification targeted TCR beta CDR3 regions from RNA transcripts. The study used the HTBI primer set for a first-round RT-PCR of the TCR CDR3. TCRdb ran MiXCR on the multiplex PCR reads and lists one entry per CDR3 protein. The sample yields approximately 690,000 distinct CDR3 sequences, less than 25% seen once. The sample consisted of blood. The source is a young man with Graves' ophthalmopathy.

Only a few counts were recorded for this clonotype. The rearrangement links TRBV11-2 to TRBJ1-3; TRBD1 is a possible D gene (6 bases). Trimming pared 2 bases from V and 0 bases from J, leaving 14 bases between. The V gene's germline CDR1 is SGHAT and CDR2 FQNNGV. The CDR3 contains 17 residues. DNA for the CDR3: TGTGCCAGCAGCTTACGGGACATCGCGTACTCTGGAAACACCATATATTTT. Its translation: CASSLRDIAYSGNTIYF.

This clonotype was recorded a few times. The V and J genes are TRBV13 and TRBJ2-1; D gene unclear. This CDR3 spans 15 amino acids. V was clipped by 2 bases and J by 2 bases, with 10 bases between them. Per germline, CDR1 PRHDT and CDR2 FYEKMQ (reference sequence). This CDR3 reads CASSLRSATYNEQFF. In DNA form, the CDR3 reads TGTGCCAGCAGCTTAAGGAGCGCGACCTACAATGAGCAGTTCTTC. The full variable domain, its missing parts supplied by reference TRBV13 and TRBJ2-1, is AAGVIQSPRHLIKEKRETATLKCYPIPRHDTVYWYQQGPGQDPQFLISFYEKMQSDKGSIPDRFSAQQFSDYHSELNMSSLELGDSALYFCASSLRSATYNEQFFGPGTRLTVL.

This clonotype was counted only a few times. This chain connects TRBV5-4 to TRBJ2-1, with a possible D match to TRBD2 (5 bases). The length of the CDR3 is 15 residues. V lost 2 bases and J 5 bases, leaving 14 bases between the germline ends. Germline V gives CDR1 SGHNT, CDR2 YYREEE (reference sequence). CDR3 bases: TGTGCCAGCAGCTTCAGTGGGAGACCCGACAATGAGCAGTTCTTC. Its translation: CASSFSGRPDNEQFF.

Ten or more counts support this clonotype. The V and J genes are TRBV12-3 or TRBV12-4 and TRBJ1-5; the D is unclear. The V and J ends lost 3 bases and 7 bases respectively, with 10 bases between them. CDR3 size: 13 residues. DNA of the CDR3: TGTGCCAGCAGTTTCTCGTCATCCCAGCCCCAGCATTTT. This gives the protein CASSFSSSQPQHF.

This clonotype turned up a few times. The rearrangement links TRBV2 to TRBJ2-1; 12 bases align to TRBD2. There are 16 residues in the CDR3. The germline CDR1 and CDR2 sequences are SNHLY and FYNNEI. V was pared by 2 bases and J by 3 bases, with 2 bases of the junction left unmatched. For the CDR3, the DNA is TGTGCCAGCAGTGAATGGACTAGCGGGATCTACAATGAGCAGTTCTTC. This encodes CASSEWTSGIYNEQFF.

This clonotype was observed a single time. The chain combines TRBV28 with TRBJ2-2; TRBD2 matches 8 bases. V lost 5 bases to trimming and J lost 4 bases; unmatched junction nucleotides: 9. CDR3 length equals 16 residues. The V gene's germline CDR1 is MDHEN and CDR2 SYDVKM. CDR3 DNA: TGTGCCAGCAGTCTTCATACAGCGGGAGCCACCGGGGAGCTGTTTTTT. Translating gives CASSLHTAGATGELFF. The full variable domain, completed using reference TRBV28 and TRBJ2-2, is DVKVTQSSRYLVKRTGEKVFLECVQDMDHENMFWYRQDPGLGLRLIYFSYDVKMKEKGDIPEGYSVSREKKERFSLILESASTNQTSMYLCASSLHTAGATGELFFGEGSRLTVL.